These 30 T cell receptor beta chains originate from one sample sequenced in a study of siplizumab effects on memory and regulatory T cells. TCRdb keeps only in-frame clones here, not all; method: immunoSEQ multiplex PCR. The sample includes about 57,000 clones, roughly 83% of them seen just once. The sample consisted of memory CD4+ T cells sorted from blood. The receptors derive from a human donor in good health.

This sequence joins TRBV27 and TRBJ2-2; unclear D gene. This CDR3 is built from 14 residues. Germline V gene lookup returns CDR1 MNHEY and CDR2 SMNVEV (reference sequence). V was cut by 5 bases and J by 0 bases, with 7 bases left in between. The CDR3 DNA reads as TGTGCCAGCAGTCTCTGGGCGAACACCGGGGAGCTGTTTTTT. This codes for CASSLWANTGELFF.

V is TRBV4-1 and J is TRBJ1-1; D is perhaps TRBD1 (6 bases). Germline assignment: CDR1 MGHRA and CDR2 YSYEKL. The V gene lost 4 bases and the J gene lost 4 bases, with 16 bases spanning the gap. This CDR3 has 15 amino acids. CDR3 loop: CASSRVGAGVTEAFF. CDR3 sequence (DNA): TGCGCCAGCAGCCGGGTCGGGGCAGGGGTCACTGAAGCTTTCTTT.

The DNA of the CDR3 is TGTGCCAGCAGTGAATCAGGACAGGGTGGCGTGAGCAATCAGCCCCAGCATTTT. Protein product: CASSESGQGGVSNQPQHF. This chain connects TRBV2 to TRBJ1-5; 8 bases are a match to TRBD1. From germline, CDR1 is SNHLY and CDR2 FYNNEI. CDR3 length equals 18 residues. V was pared by 2 bases and J by 1 base, with 10 bases of the junction left unmatched.

J is TRBJ2-2 and V is TRBV5-1; 9 nucleotides agree with TRBD1. The junction had 6 bases not matched to a gene; V was cut back by 4 bases and J by 5 bases. The germline V gene encodes CDR1 SGHRS and CDR2 YFSETQ. The CDR3 covers 15 residues. CDR3 protein: CASSPWTGVTGELFF. CDR3 DNA sequence: TGCGCCAGCAGCCCCTGGACAGGGGTTACCGGGGAGCTGTTTTTT.

This clone was detected only once. J is TRBJ1-4 and V is TRBV29-1; 8 nucleotides align to TRBD1. V shed 5 bases, J shed 7 bases, and the junction held 6 bases outside the gene matches. Germline values: CDR1 SQVTM, CDR2 ANQGSEA. This CDR3 contains 13 residues. CDR3: CSVPGTGFEKLFF. Written as DNA, the CDR3 is TGCAGCGTTCCCGGGACAGGATTTGAAAAACTGTTTTTT. Using reference TRBV29-1 and TRBJ1-4 for the parts outside the CDR3, the full variable domain is SAVISQKPSRDICQRGTSLTIQCQVDSQVTMMFWYRQQPGQSLTLIATANQGSEATYESGFVIDKFPISRPNLTFSTLTVSNMSPEDSSIYLCSVPGTGFEKLFFGSGTQLSVL.

The chain links TRBV18 to TRBJ2-1; TRBD2 matches at 12 bases. This CDR3 has 18 amino acids. Trimming took 1 base from V and 7 from J; bases not matched to a gene: 11. CDR1 KGHSH and CDR2 LQKENI come from the germline V gene. CDR3 sequence reads: CASSPLILAGGNGNEQFF. CDR3 bases: TGTGCCAGCTCACCACTTATTCTAGCGGGAGGGAATGGGAATGAGCAGTTCTTC.

V and J are TRBV6-6 and TRBJ2-7, with 7 positions matching TRBD2. Germline CDR1 is MNHNY and CDR2 is SVGAGI (reference sequence). After removal of 7 bases from V and 5 bases from J, the junction contained 8 bases not matched to a gene. The CDR3 spans 13 residues. The CDR3 loop is CASTAGSGNEQYF. The CDR3 DNA reads TGTGCCAGCACTGCGGGCAGCGGGAACGAGCAGTACTTC.

The chain carries TRBV10-1 and TRBJ1-1, with D perhaps TRBD1 (5 bases). V lost 8 bases and J 5 bases, leaving 18 bases between the germline ends. Germline V gene data show CDR1 as WNHNN and CDR2 as SYGVQD (reference sequence). The CDR3 loop spans 14 amino acids. CDR3 bases: TGCGCCAGCTCACGAGGAGGGGTCGGGACTGAAGCTTTCTTT. Protein product: CASSRGGVGTEAFF.

In this sample, this clone turned up many times. The chain employs TRBV7-9 and TRBJ1-1; perhaps TRBD1 as D (6 bases). V was shortened by 4 bases and J by 4 bases, with 19 bases between the two germline ends. This CDR3 is 16 amino acids long. Germline V gives CDR1 SEHNR, CDR2 FQNEAQ (reference sequence). CDR3 nucleotides: TGTGCCAGCAGCTCGCCCTCTCGGGGACAAGTCACTGAAGCTTTCTTT. Translating it yields CASSSPSRGQVTEAFF.

The CDR3 here is CASGLEWDRYNEQFF. CDR3 in DNA: TGTGCTAGTGGTTTGGAATGGGACAGATACAATGAGCAGTTCTTC. The chain couples TRBV12-5 to TRBJ2-1; TRBD1 matches 7 bases. This CDR3 contains 15 residues. The J segment lost 4 bases and the V segment lost 1 base, leaving 4 bases of the junction unmatched. Germline CDR1 LGHNT, CDR2 FRNRAP.

The chain uses TRBV6-6 and TRBJ2-7; 12 nucleotides match TRBD2. Trimming removed 5 bases from V and 1 base from J; junction bases left unmatched: 6. The CDR3 contains 16 residues. Germline CDR1 and CDR2: MNHNY and SVGAGI (reference sequence). The CDR3 bases are TGTGCCAGCAGTCCCAGGGGACTAGCGGGTTCCTACGAGCAGTACTTC. This translates into CASSPRGLAGSYEQYF.

This chain connects TRBV6-5 to TRBJ1-2; 7 bases are a match to TRBD1. The CDR3 has 15 amino acids. V was pared by 6 bases and J by 2 bases, with 9 bases of the junction left unmatched. CDR1 and CDR2 (germline): MNHEY, SVGAGI. The CDR3 DNA reads TGTGCCAGCAGAGGACCGACAGGGCGGAACTATGGCTACACCTTC. Encoded protein: CASRGPTGRNYGYTF.

The V and J genes are TRBV27 and TRBJ2-7, with 11 bases matching TRBD2. The CDR3 consists of 15 residues. V dropped 3 bases and J dropped 2; count of bases not matched to a gene: 3. The V gene's germline CDR1 is MNHEY and CDR2 SMNVEV (reference sequence). This CDR3 is CASSFTSGGTYEQYF. The CDR3, as DNA: TGTGCCAGCAGTTTCACTAGCGGGGGCACCTACGAGCAGTACTTC.

This clone appeared once. The genes are TRBV30 and TRBJ2-2; possibly TRBD1 or TRBD2 for D (6 bases each). V lost 5 bases and J lost 6, with 16 bases in between. The CDR3 runs 14 residues. Germline CDR1 reads GTSNPN; CDR2 reads SVGIG (reference sequence). DNA of the CDR3: TGTGCCTGGCGAGGGGGGTGGCCGTCCGGGGAGCTGTTTTTT. Protein sequence: CAWRGGWPSGELFF.

This chain connects TRBV18 to TRBJ2-7, with D possibly TRBD1 on 6 matching bases. CDR3 length equals 13 residues. The germline V gene encodes CDR1 KGHSH and CDR2 LQKENI. With 3 bases removed from V and 5 bases from J, the gap between germline ends came to 11 bases. CDR3 bases: TGTGCCAGCTCACCTTCGGACAGAAACGAGCAGTACTTC. Translated, it gives CASSPSDRNEQYF.

The J gene is TRBJ2-7, the V gene TRBV6-1; D remains unclear. There are 13 residues in the CDR3. Trimming left V 6 bases short and J 5 bases short, with 14 bases between. In germline, CDR1 is MNHNS, CDR2 SASEGT. The CDR3 region is CASRSPKVHEQYF. In nucleotides, the CDR3 is TGTGCCAGCAGGAGCCCGAAGGTCCACGAGCAGTACTTC.

The rearrangement uses TRBV29-1 and TRBJ2-1; TRBD2 matches at 9 bases. Germline assignment: CDR1 SQVTM and CDR2 ANQGSEA. V was clipped by 0 bases and J by 4 bases; unmatched bases: 7. The length of the CDR3 is 16 residues. CDR3 region: CSVEDLIAGDYNEQFF. As DNA, the CDR3 is TGCAGCGTTGAAGATCTTATAGCGGGAGATTACAATGAGCAGTTCTTC.

This chain connects TRBV7-2 to TRBJ2-3; a possible D gene is TRBD2 (7 bases). There are 13 residues in the CDR3. Germline assignment: CDR1 SGHTA and CDR2 FQGNSA. V shed 5 bases and J shed 6 bases, with 12 bases lying between them. The CDR3 DNA reads as TGTGCCAGCAGCACACGGGGGGCTGATACGCAGTATTTT. Translation gives CASSTRGADTQYF.

The sample holds a few counts of this clone. The chain joins TRBV15 to TRBJ1-1, with D tentatively TRBD1 (5 bases). Germline assignment: CDR1 LNHNV and CDR2 YYDKDF (reference sequence). The CDR3 sequence is 15 residues long. V dropped 5 bases and J dropped 0 bases, with 13 bases sitting between them. CDR3 nucleotide sequence: TGTGCCACCAGCTCCGGGGACGGTATGAACACTGAAGCTTTCTTT. This gives the protein CATSSGDGMNTEAFF.

This clone was picked up one time. J is TRBJ2-3 and V is TRBV10-1, with 8 nucleotides matching TRBD2. The CDR3 totals 15 residues. V was pared by 3 bases and J by 4 bases, with 6 bases of the junction left unmatched. Germline-derived CDR1 and CDR2 are WNHNN and SYGVQD (reference sequence). CDR3 amino acids: CASSDRAGEADTQYF. CDR3 coding DNA: TGCGCCAGCAGTGACCGAGCGGGAGAGGCAGATACGCAGTATTTT.

This clone came up once. This sample includes further DNA sequences coding for the same CDR3. The V gene is TRBV5-1, the J gene TRBJ2-5, with 8 bases that match TRBD2. This CDR3 has 16 residues. J gave up 1 base and V 0 bases, and 5 bases lay outside the gene matches. CDR1 SGHRS and CDR2 YFSETQ come from the germline V gene. CDR3 residues: CASSLGAGGTQETQYF. The CDR3 DNA sequence: TGCGCCAGCAGCTTGGGGGCGGGAGGAACCCAAGAGACCCAGTACTTC.

The CDR3 reads CASSFSPEGTQYF. CDR3 nucleotide sequence: TGTGCCAGCAGCTTTTCCCCCGAGGGGACCCAGTACTTC. The chain links TRBV7-3 to TRBJ2-5; D possibly corresponds to TRBD2 (5 bases). CDR1 and CDR2 from the germline V gene are SGHTA and FQGTGA. The CDR3 contains 13 residues. With 3 bases removed from V and 7 bases from J, the gap between germline ends came to 12 bases.

The chain is built from TRBV30 and TRBJ1-5, with D uncertain. Deletions cut 0 bases from V and 3 bases from J, with 9 bases between. The V gene's germline CDR1 is GTSNPN and CDR2 SVGIG (reference sequence). This CDR3 comprises 14 residues. The CDR3 protein is CAWSVTLFNQPQHF. CDR3 DNA sequence: TGTGCCTGGAGTGTCACCCTATTCAATCAGCCCCAGCATTTT.

Only a few counts were recorded for this clone. The rearrangement joins TRBV18 to TRBJ2-3; 8 nucleotides align to TRBD1. The CDR3 extends over 14 amino acids. CDR1 KGHSH and CDR2 LQKENI come from the germline V gene. Unmatched junction bases numbered 1, after V lost 5 bases and J lost 0 bases. CDR3 bases: TGTGCCAGCTCAACAGGGGGTAGCACAGATACGCAGTATTTT. It translates to CASSTGGSTDTQYF.

At least ten counts were recorded for this clone. The chain's CDR3 is CASSPGGGGRGYTF. The CDR3 DNA follows: TGTGCCAGCAGCCCCGGAGGGGGGGGACGGGGCTACACCTTC. This chain connects TRBV7-3 to TRBJ1-2; TRBD1 might be the D (6 bases). The CDR3 loop spans 14 amino acids. The V end lost 5 bases, the J end lost 8 bases, and 18 bases lay between the germline ends. CDR1 and CDR2 (germline): SGHTA, FQGTGA. The variable domain in full, completed from reference TRBV7-3 and TRBJ1-2, reads GAGVSQTPSNKVTEKGKYVELRCDPISGHTALYWYRQSLGQGPEFLIYFQGTGAADDSGLPNDRFFAVRPEGSVSTLKIQRTERGDSAVYLCASSPGGGGRGYTFGSGTRLTVV.

The rearrangement links TRBV7-8 to TRBJ2-1; 7 nucleotides match TRBD2. The junction had 13 bases not matched to a gene; V was cut back by 0 bases and J by 8 bases. Per germline, CDR1 SGHVS and CDR2 FQNEAQ. This CDR3 has 17 amino acids. The CDR3 reads CASSLALLAALSDEQFF. The DNA for the CDR3 is TGTGCCAGCAGCTTAGCGCTCCTAGCGGCCCTTTCGGATGAGCAGTTCTTC.

The chain has TRBV6-5 and TRBJ1-2; D call uncertain. The CDR3 has 10 residues. Germline V lookup: CDR1 MNHEY, CDR2 SVGAGI. Trimming stripped 10 bases from V and 7 bases from J, with 10 bases between. The chain's CDR3 is CATGIGGYTF. The CDR3 bases are TGTGCCACGGGAATCGGTGGCTACACCTTC.

This rearrangement joins TRBV29-1 to TRBJ2-4, with D perhaps given as TRBD1 or TRBD2 (6 bases each). There are 14 residues in the CDR3. Germline V gene data show CDR1 as SQVTM and CDR2 as ANQGSEA. V lost 3 bases to trimming and J lost 5 bases, with 14 bases between them. The CDR3 bases are TGCAGCGTTGACGATCAAGGGGGGCAAAACATTCAGTACTTC. Encoded protein: CSVDDQGGQNIQYF.

This chain uses TRBV27 with TRBJ2-5; TRBD2 agrees at 9 bases. The germline V gene encodes CDR1 MNHEY and CDR2 SMNVEV (reference sequence). The CDR3 has 16 residues. Trimming cost V 0 bases and J 5 bases; bases outside gene matches: 7. Here the CDR3 reads CASSLSSGSSGETQYF. The CDR3 DNA sequence: TGTGCCAGCAGTTTATCTAGCGGGAGTTCTGGTGAGACCCAGTACTTC.

V and J are TRBV5-4 and TRBJ1-3; D is unclear. This CDR3 contains 15 residues. V was trimmed by 0 bases and J by 4 bases, leaving 11 bases between them. The germline gives CDR1 SGHNT, CDR2 YYREEE (reference sequence). CDR3 in amino acids: CASSLAGMGGNTIYF. Written as DNA, the CDR3 is TGTGCCAGCAGCTTGGCGGGGATGGGAGGAAACACCATATATTTT.